The 30 T cell receptor beta chains listed next were all sequenced from one sample in a study of CD8 T cells in ankylosing spondylitis. TCRdb ran MiXCR on the 5' RACE reads and lists one entry per CDR3 protein. The sample lists about 130,000 distinct CDR3 sequences, about 7% occurring once. What was sequenced was blood, either unsorted or a sorted T cell fraction (not recorded which). These receptor sequences come from a female donor with ankylosing spondylitis or in good health (not recorded which).

This clonotype was seen many times. V and J are TRBV12-3 or TRBV12-4 and TRBJ1-4, with unresolved D. Deletions cut 4 bases from V and 8 bases from J, with 8 bases between. This CDR3 is 12 amino acids long. CDR3: CASSYGREKLFF. The CDR3 nucleotides read TGTGCCAGCAGTTATGGAAGAGAAAAACTGTTTTTT.

This clonotype was seen ten or more times. The chain couples TRBV5-5 to TRBJ1-1; unclear D gene. V was shortened by 5 bases and J by 0 bases, with 8 bases between the two germline ends. In germline, CDR1 is SGHKS, CDR2 YYEKEE (reference sequence). This CDR3 spans 13 amino acids. The CDR3 loop is CASRLTLNTEAFF. Here the CDR3 DNA reads TGTGCCAGCAGGCTAACACTGAACACTGAAGCTTTCTTT.

Details on this clonotype: A read error may produce the germline difference seen at one junction end. The chain is built from TRBV4-3 and TRBJ1-1, with 7 bases lining up with TRBD1. Per germline, CDR1 LGHNA and CDR2 YSLEER. The CDR3 runs 15 residues. This chain's CDR3 is CTSSQMTGRHTEAFF. CDR3 bases: TGCACCAGCAGCCAAATGACAGGGAGGCACACTGAAGCTTTCTTT.

This clonotype showed up many times. The chain joins TRBV7-8 to TRBJ2-2; a weak D match, TRBD2 (5 bases). Germline V gene lookup returns CDR1 SGHVS and CDR2 FQNEAQ. V lost 5 bases, J lost 2 bases, and 18 bases lay in between. CDR3 length equals 17 residues. The CDR3 DNA reads TGTGCCAGCAGCCCAACAAGGAACCGGGGTAACACCGGGGAGCTGTTTTTT. This translates into CASSPTRNRGNTGELFF.

This clonotype showed up many times. The chain uses TRBV5-1 and TRBJ2-7, with 9 bases lining up with TRBD1. V lost 4 bases to trimming and J lost 3 bases; unmatched junction nucleotides: 8. Germline CDR1 is SGHRS and CDR2 is YFSETQ. The CDR3 totals 15 residues. The CDR3 nucleotides read TGCGCCAGCAGCGGATCTCCGGGACAGGGCTACGAGCAGTACTTC. Translated: CASSGSPGQGYEQYF.

At least ten counts were recorded for this clonotype. The chain has TRBV20-1 and TRBJ2-7, with D perhaps matching TRBD1 (5 bases). The CDR3 is 13 residues long. V dropped 3 bases and J dropped 2 bases, with 11 bases sitting between them. Germline V lookup: CDR1 DFQATT, CDR2 SNEGSKA (reference sequence). CDR3 bases: TGCAGTGCTAGGGCACAGGTAACCTACGAGCAGTACTTC. This encodes CSARAQVTYEQYF.

This clonotype has ten or more counts. Written as DNA, the CDR3 is TGCGCCAGCAGCTTGGGGACAGGAGAGACCCAGTACTTC. Translation gives CASSLGTGETQYF. The V call is TRBV5-1, the J call TRBJ2-5; TRBD1 agrees at 7 bases. CDR1 and CDR2 (germline): SGHRS, YFSETQ. The CDR3 runs to 13 residues. After removal of 0 bases from V and 4 bases from J, the junction contained 0 bases not matched to a gene.

This clonotype came up many times. V gene TRBV5-1 combines with J gene TRBJ1-1; TRBD1 might be the D (6 bases). Trimming removed 4 bases from V and 6 bases from J, with 16 bases in between. Germline V gene sequence: CDR1 SGHRS, CDR2 YFSETQ. This CDR3 has 14 residues. In nucleotides, the CDR3 is TGCGCCAGCAGCATGACAGGTTCAGACGCTGAAGCTTTCTTT. This encodes CASSMTGSDAEAFF.

This clonotype came up many times. The rearrangement uses TRBV29-1 and TRBJ2-5, with D possibly matching TRBD2 (5 bases). The CDR3 totals 14 residues. Deletions cut 6 bases from V and 2 bases from J, with 16 bases between. The germline V gene encodes CDR1 SQVTM and CDR2 ANQGSEA. CDR3 sequence: CSVTSGSGQETQYF. CDR3 nucleotides: TGCAGCGTCACTAGTGGTTCGGGGCAAGAGACCCAGTACTTC.

This clonotype was observed at least ten times. CDR3 coding DNA: TGTGCCAGCAGACCGGGGGGGTTTGAGCAGTTCTTC. Its protein product is CASRPGGFEQFF. The chain carries TRBV12-3 or TRBV12-4 and TRBJ2-1, with TRBD2 matching 8 bases. The ends lost 6 bases at V and 9 bases at J; junction bases unmatched: 4. The CDR3 is 12 amino acids.

The chain carries TRBV30 and TRBJ1-1, with D unclear. Germline assignment: CDR1 GTSNPN and CDR2 SVGIG (reference sequence). Trimming left V 0 bases short and J 4 bases short, with 9 bases between. The CDR3 is 13 amino acids. The CDR3 DNA is TGTGCCTGGAGTGTAGGACGGTTCACTGAAGCTTTCTTT. As protein: CAWSVGRFTEAFF.

This clonotype was seen at least ten times. J is TRBJ2-3 and V is TRBV7-3; possible D gene TRBD2, 5 bases. CDR1 and CDR2 from the germline V gene are SGHTA and FQGTGA. V was clipped by 4 bases and J by 5 bases, with 16 bases between them. The CDR3 consists of 15 residues. The CDR3 here is CASSSQDLLGDTQYF. The CDR3 DNA is TGTGCCAGCAGCTCCCAGGACCTACTAGGAGATACGCAGTATTTT.

Only a few counts were recorded for this clonotype. J is TRBJ2-5 and V is TRBV9; D not resolved. Germline V gene sequence: CDR1 SGDLS, CDR2 YYNGEE. The CDR3 covers 14 residues. V shed 0 bases and J shed 5 bases, with 11 bases lying between them. Written as DNA, the CDR3 is TGTGCCAGCAGCGTAGATGGGGTCGGGGAGACCCAGTACTTC. Its translation is CASSVDGVGETQYF.

Many counts were recorded for this clonotype. Written as DNA, the CDR3 is TGTGCCACCAGCAGGTTTAGGGGGGGACAAAGCTACGAGCAGTACTTC. Protein: CATSRFRGGQSYEQYF. The rearrangement links TRBV15 to TRBJ2-7, with a possible D match to TRBD2 (7 bases). This CDR3 region has 16 residues. Germline values: CDR1 LNHNV, CDR2 YYDKDF (reference sequence). V dropped 3 bases and J dropped 3 bases, with 18 bases sitting between them.

This clonotype showed up many times. The V call is TRBV5-1, the J call TRBJ2-1; 10 bases match TRBD1. CDR3 size: 16 residues. The germline V gene has CDR1 SGHRS and CDR2 YFSETQ. Losses at the gene ends were 0 bases for V and 2 bases for J; bases not matched to a gene: 2. The CDR3 nucleotides are TGCGCCAGCAGCTTGGAGGGACAGGGGACCTACAATGAGCAGTTCTTC. This gives the protein CASSLEGQGTYNEQFF.

This clonotype was counted ten times or more. The rearrangement joins TRBV6-1 to TRBJ1-5; 7 positions match TRBD1. V was pared by 6 bases and J by 2 bases, with 7 bases of the junction left unmatched. The germline V gene encodes CDR1 MNHNS and CDR2 SASEGT. The CDR3 is made up of 15 amino acids. CDR3: CASRATGDGNQPQHF. DNA for the CDR3: TGTGCCAGCAGGGCTACAGGGGACGGCAATCAGCCCCAGCATTTT.

This clonotype was picked up many times. This chain connects TRBV29-1 to TRBJ1-2; possible D gene TRBD1, 5 bases. Trimming stripped 4 bases from V and 3 bases from J, with 15 bases between. The CDR3 loop spans 14 amino acids. Per the germline V gene, CDR1 is SQVTM and CDR2 is ANQGSEA. The CDR3 spells CSVAGGEGDYGYTF. Here the CDR3 DNA reads TGCAGCGTTGCGGGGGGGGAGGGCGACTATGGCTACACCTTC.

This clonotype was seen repeatedly, ten times or more. The rearrangement joins TRBV12-3 or TRBV12-4 to TRBJ1-2; D possibly corresponds to TRBD1 (5 bases). V was clipped by 1 base and J by 8 bases, with 14 bases between them. The CDR3 spans 14 residues. This CDR3 reads CASSLGGTYVGYTF. DNA for the CDR3: TGTGCCAGCAGTTTAGGGGGGACCTATGTGGGCTACACCTTC.

This clonotype was counted at least ten times. The V and J genes are TRBV2 and TRBJ2-5; perhaps TRBD2 as D (6 bases). The CDR3 is made up of 14 amino acids. Germline assignment: CDR1 SNHLY and CDR2 FYNNEI. V lost 7 bases, J lost 5 bases, and 17 bases lay in between. Here the CDR3 reads CASTERASVETQYF. The CDR3 DNA sequence: TGTGCCAGCACCGAGAGGGCTAGCGTGGAGACCCAGTACTTC.

The sample holds many counts of this clonotype. V usage is TRBV20-1 and J usage is TRBJ2-7, with 8 bases that match TRBD2. J gave up 3 bases and V 6 bases, and 13 bases lay outside the gene matches. The CDR3 sequence is 15 residues long. The germline gives CDR1 DFQATT, CDR2 SNEGSKA (reference sequence). CDR3 residues: CSATGRGGDRYEQYF. For the CDR3, the DNA is TGCAGTGCCACCGGGAGGGGGGGGGATCGCTACGAGCAGTACTTC.

This clonotype was recorded at least ten times. The chain carries TRBV5-1 and TRBJ1-2; D unresolved. The CDR3 has 12 amino acids. Trimming pared 4 bases from V and 8 bases from J, leaving 12 bases between. Germline V gene sequence: CDR1 SGHRS, CDR2 YFSETQ. The CDR3 loop is CASSQDLRGYTF. The CDR3 nucleotides are TGCGCCAGCAGCCAAGACCTTCGGGGCTACACCTTC. The variable domain in full, with the rest retrieved from reference TRBV5-1 and TRBJ1-2, is KAGVTQTPRYLIKTRGQQVTLSCSPISGHRSVSWYQQTPGQGLQFLFEYFSETQRNKGNFPGRFSGRQFSNSRSEMNVSTLELGDSALYLCASSQDLRGYTFGSGTRLTVV.

This clonotype has a handful of counts. This chain uses TRBV7-2 with TRBJ1-2; D is uncertain. The CDR3 runs to 14 residues. Germline V gives CDR1 SGHTA, CDR2 FQGNSA. V was shortened by 5 bases and J by 8 bases, with 18 bases between the two germline ends. Here the CDR3 DNA reads TGTGCCAGCAGCCGCCGGCAGCCCTTAGGGGGCTACACCTTC. This codes for CASSRRQPLGGYTF.

In this sample, this clonotype turned up a few times. This rearrangement joins TRBV6-5 to TRBJ1-4, with 7 bases identical to TRBD1. The ends lost 6 bases at V and 7 bases at J; junction bases unmatched: 11. Germline V CDR1 and CDR2: MNHEY, SVGAGI. This CDR3 comprises 15 residues. The CDR3 here is CASSWGRTGREKLFF. CDR3 DNA: TGTGCCAGCAGCTGGGGAAGGACAGGCCGTGAAAAACTGTTTTTT.

Ten or more counts support this clonotype. The chain carries TRBV5-1 and TRBJ1-2; D unclear. The ends were cut back, 3 bases at V and 2 bases at J, with 11 bases in the middle. Germline CDR1 SGHRS, CDR2 YFSETQ. The CDR3 covers 14 residues. CDR3: CASSSSVTNYGYTF. DNA of the CDR3: TGCGCCAGCAGCTCCAGCGTGACGAACTATGGCTACACCTTC.

This clonotype was observed at least ten times. The rearrangement links TRBV5-1 to TRBJ1-2; 8 bases fit TRBD1. Germline CDR1 is SGHRS and CDR2 is YFSETQ. Trimming took 0 bases from V and 0 from J; bases not matched to a gene: 7. The CDR3 is 17 amino acids. In nucleotides, the CDR3 is TGCGCCAGCAGCTTGGGGTCCGGGACAGGTGCTAACTATGGCTACACCTTC. It specifies CASSLGSGTGANYGYTF.

This rearrangement joins TRBV5-4 to TRBJ2-5; weak D call: TRBD1 (6 bases). The length of the CDR3 is 15 residues. Germline loops: CDR1 SGHNT, CDR2 YYREEE (reference sequence). V was pared by 4 bases and J by 0 bases, with 13 bases between. The CDR3 loop reads CASSDRTAYQETQYF. The CDR3 DNA follows: TGTGCCAGCAGCGACCGGACAGCGTACCAAGAGACCCAGTACTTC.

There are many counts of this clonotype. The rearrangement uses TRBV5-1 and TRBJ2-2; the D is unclear. The ends were cut back, 4 bases at V and 1 base at J, with 11 bases in the middle. This CDR3 is 15 amino acids long. Germline lookup yields CDR1 SGHRS and CDR2 YFSETQ. For the CDR3, the DNA is TGCGCCAGCAGCCTGGGGTCCAGGAACACCGGGGAGCTGTTTTTT. The encoded protein is CASSLGSRNTGELFF.

This clonotype was picked up many times. V usage is TRBV5-1 and J usage is TRBJ1-2, with D maybe TRBD1 (6 bases). V lost 2 bases and J 2 bases, leaving 10 bases between the germline ends. The CDR3 is 14 residues long. CDR1 and CDR2 from the germline V gene are SGHRS and YFSETQ. The CDR3 DNA is TGCGCCAGCAGCTTAGAAGGACAGAACTATGGCTACACCTTC. It codes for CASSLEGQNYGYTF. Based on the CDR3 plus reference TRBV5-1 and TRBJ1-2, the full variable domain is KAGVTQTPRYLIKTRGQQVTLSCSPISGHRSVSWYQQTPGQGLQFLFEYFSETQRNKGNFPGRFSGRQFSNSRSEMNVSTLELGDSALYLCASSLEGQNYGYTFGSGTRLTVV.

This clonotype was observed many times. The chain combines TRBV5-1 with TRBJ2-3, with a weak D call TRBD2 (5 bases). The CDR3 sequence is 14 residues long. V lost 5 bases, J lost 2 bases, and 12 bases lay in between. Germline-derived CDR1 and CDR2 are SGHRS and YFSETQ. The CDR3 DNA reads TGCGCCAGCAGGGAGGAGTGGGACACAGATACGCAGTATTTT. This sequence encodes CASREEWDTDTQYF.

This clonotype showed up just a few times. The chain combines TRBV7-2 with TRBJ1-2, with TRBD1 matching 7 bases. Germline CDR1 reads SGHTA; CDR2 reads FQGNSA. V was pared by 7 bases and J by 4 bases, with 12 bases of the junction left unmatched. The CDR3 sequence is 15 residues long. CDR3 loop: CASISNPAGGYGYTF. The CDR3 DNA sequence: TGTGCCAGCATCTCTAACCCGGCAGGGGGCTATGGCTACACCTTC.